A single sample is the source of the 16 T cell receptor beta chains below, sequenced in a study of cytomegalovirus exposure and HLA in healthy donors. PCR used 60 Vbeta primers and 13 Jbeta primers. Assay used: immunoSEQ multiplex PCR; TCRdb lists only in-frame clones, some missing. The table includes 180,000 or so clones, almost 80% detected once. The sample consisted of PBMCs. These receptors all stem from a man aged 50-59 years in good health and CMV-seropositive.

The chain uses TRBV5-1 and TRBJ2-1; possibly TRBD2 for D (6 bases). The V and J ends lost 2 bases and 3 bases respectively, with 12 bases between them. This CDR3 is 15 amino acids long. Germline-derived CDR1 and CDR2 are SGHRS and YFSETQ. This chain's CDR3 is CASSLTGTDYNEQFF. The CDR3 region has the DNA TGCGCCAGCAGCTTAACCGGGACTGACTACAATGAGCAGTTCTTC.

The J gene is TRBJ1-4, the V gene TRBV5-5; 9 nucleotides match TRBD1. Unmatched junction bases numbered 5, after V lost 0 bases and J lost 8 bases. The CDR3 contains 15 residues. Looked up from germline, CDR1 is SGHKS and CDR2 is YYEKEE (reference sequence). As DNA, the CDR3 is TGTGCCAGCAGCTTGGCCGCCGGGACAGGGGAAAAACTGTTTTTT. Protein: CASSLAAGTGEKLFF. Full variable domain (outside the CDR3, taken from reference TRBV5-5 and TRBJ1-4): DAGVTQSPTHLIKTRGQQVTLRCSPISGHKSVSWYQQVLGQGPQFIFQYYEKEERGRGNFPDRFSARQFPNYSSELNVNALLLGDSALYLCASSLAAGTGEKLFFGSGTQLSVL.

The V call is TRBV9, the J call TRBJ2-7, with 8 bases that match TRBD1. The germline CDR1 and CDR2 sequences are SGDLS and YYNGEE. The junction had 6 bases not matched to a gene; V was cut back by 0 bases and J by 4 bases. The CDR3 runs 15 residues. CDR3: CASSVESGQVYEQYF. The CDR3 region has the DNA TGTGCCAGCAGCGTAGAGTCGGGACAGGTATACGAGCAGTACTTC.

V and J are TRBV27 and TRBJ2-5, with TRBD1 as a possible D gene (7 bases). The J call is uncertain, as TRBJ2-7 better fits the DNA end. The CDR3 covers 14 residues. Germline assignment: CDR1 MNHEY and CDR2 SMNVEV (reference sequence). The CDR3 region is CASSSRDSKNEQYF. The CDR3 DNA follows: TGTGCCAGCAGTTCGCGGGACAGTAAAAACGAGCAGTACTTC.

This rearrangement joins TRBV11-3 to TRBJ2-3; TRBD2 matches at 11 bases. The V gene end was trimmed by 5 bases and the J gene end by 5 bases; junction bases not matched to a gene: 9. The CDR3 is 16 amino acids. Germline lookup yields CDR1 SGHNT and CDR2 YENEEA. CDR3 region: CASSQIAGGFGDTQYF. DNA for the CDR3: TGTGCCAGCAGCCAAATAGCGGGGGGGTTTGGAGATACGCAGTATTTT.

The DNA of the CDR3 is TGTGCCATTAGGACAGGCTTTATGAACACTGAAGCTTTCTTT. Protein: CAIRTGFMNTEAFF. The genes are TRBV6-5 and TRBJ1-1, with 7 bases aligning to TRBD1. V lost 10 bases, J lost 0 bases, and 8 bases stayed unmatched. Germline assignment: CDR1 MNHEY and CDR2 SVGAGI. There are 14 residues in the CDR3.

The rearrangement joins TRBV6-5 to TRBJ2-2; D is unresolved. CDR3 length: 12 residues. V lost 4 bases and J 6 bases, leaving 6 bases between the germline ends. Looked up from germline, CDR1 is MNHEY and CDR2 is SVGAGI. The CDR3: CASSFRPGELFF. The CDR3 region has the DNA TGTGCCAGCAGTTTCCGTCCCGGGGAGCTGTTTTTT.

The chain couples TRBV30 to TRBJ2-7, with 9 bases identical to TRBD1. The ends lost 5 bases at V and 1 base at J; junction bases unmatched: 9. Germline CDR1 and CDR2: GTSNPN and SVGIG (reference sequence). This CDR3 spans 15 amino acids. The CDR3 bases are TGTGCCTGGGTGTACCCGGGACAGGGTTCCTACGAGCAGTACTTC. Residues: CAWVYPGQGSYEQYF.

The chain employs TRBV5-5 and TRBJ1-5; 12 positions match TRBD1. Germline V lookup: CDR1 SGHKS, CDR2 YYEKEE (reference sequence). CDR3 length equals 15 residues. The V segment lost 4 bases and the J segment 6 bases; nucleotides outside the gene matches: 5. The DNA of the CDR3 is TGTGCCAGCAGCCTCGGGACAGGGGGCGTTCAGCCCCAGCATTTT. Its protein is CASSLGTGGVQPQHF.

V is TRBV7-8 and J is TRBJ1-1, with D maybe TRBD1 (6 bases). Trimming took 5 bases from V and 11 from J, leaving 18 bases between them. CDR1 and CDR2 from the germline V gene are SGHVS and FQNEAQ. The CDR3 spans 13 residues. CDR3: CASSDPQGFGAFF. The CDR3 coding sequence is TGTGCCAGCAGCGACCCTCAGGGGTTCGGGGCTTTCTTT.

This clone turned up a few times. V is TRBV14 and J is TRBJ2-2; D is undetermined. The germline V gene has CDR1 SGHDN and CDR2 FVKESK. The CDR3 has 14 residues. The V gene lost 1 base and the J gene lost 1 base, with 4 bases spanning the gap. The CDR3 region is CASSQGRNTGELFF. The CDR3 coding sequence is TGTGCCAGCAGCCAAGGTCGGAACACCGGGGAGCTGTTTTTT.

The chain couples TRBV27 to TRBJ2-3; D uncertain. This CDR3 is built from 13 residues. With 1 base removed from V and 5 bases from J, the gap between germline ends came to 7 bases. The germline gives CDR1 MNHEY, CDR2 SMNVEV (reference sequence). CDR3 protein: CASSLFPGDTQYF. As DNA, the CDR3 is TGTGCCAGCAGTTTATTTCCGGGAGATACGCAGTATTTT.

J is TRBJ2-5 and V is TRBV27; weak D call: TRBD1 (5 bases). There are 15 residues in the CDR3. V was cut by 1 base and J by 2 bases, with 11 bases left in between. Germline V gene data show CDR1 as MNHEY and CDR2 as SMNVEV (reference sequence). The CDR3 reads CASSLWGGQQETQYF. CDR3 sequence (DNA): TGTGCCAGCAGTTTATGGGGCGGACAACAAGAGACCCAGTACTTC.

J is TRBJ1-5 and V is TRBV29-1; D unclear. The CDR3 loop spans 13 amino acids. V gave up 7 bases and J gave up 6 bases, with 16 bases separating them. Germline-derived CDR1 and CDR2 are SQVTM and ANQGSEA. The CDR3: CSASEGWSQPQHF. The CDR3 DNA is TGCAGCGCATCGGAGGGTTGGAGTCAGCCCCAGCATTTT.

The chain has TRBV4-2 and TRBJ2-1; 9 bases agree with TRBD2. Germline V gives CDR1 LGHNA, CDR2 YNFKEQ. The CDR3 length is 20 residues. V shed 0 bases, J shed 0 bases, and the junction held 12 bases outside the gene matches. CDR3 in amino acids: CASSQEAISGGASSYNEQFF. The CDR3 nucleotides read TGTGCCAGCAGCCAAGAGGCGATTAGCGGGGGCGCTAGCTCCTACAATGAGCAGTTCTTC.

To note about this clone: Other DNA sequences from this sample encode an identical CDR3 as well. The chain is built from TRBV4-3 and TRBJ2-3; 9 bases align to TRBD2. This CDR3 has 16 residues. The germline V gene encodes CDR1 LGHNA and CDR2 YSLEER. V was pared by 1 base and J by 3 bases, with 5 bases of the junction left unmatched. CDR3 nucleotide sequence: TGCGCCAGCAGCCAAGGTAGCGGGGGAAGTACAGATACGCAGTATTTT. Protein product: CASSQGSGGSTDTQYF.